This is a list of T cell receptor beta chains from one sample in a study of cytomegalovirus exposure and HLA in healthy donors. Assay: immunoSEQ multiplex PCR; the TCRdb copy retains only in-frame clones and omits some. The table has around 200,000 clones, over 65% seen once; the top ten hold roughly 2.6%. Material: PBMCs. All receptors come from a woman in her fifties or sixties in good health and CMV-seropositive. Both conserved end residues are part of each CDR3. Each record gives: V gene, CDR3 protein.

>TRBV25-1
CASSWPSSTDTQYF
>TRBV11-1
CASSPRTGGGLDIQYF
>TRBV4-1
CASSSSGAYNEQFF
>TRBV7-2
CASSLVRADTEAFF
>TRBV6-5
CASRPLAGSTDTQYF
>TRBV29-1
CSVELAGGPQFF
>TRBV29-1
CSGLTGGGYTF
>TRBV29-1
CSVIGGSSNQPQHF
>TRBV19
CASSQGGVGEQYF
>TRBV5-5
CASGLDSASSYEQYF
>TRBV7-9
CASSPAGIRAGLRYGYTF
>TRBV4-1
CASSQGTSGSTDTQYF
>TRBV5-4
CASSSGMYGYTF
>TRBV28
CATSGSQGSYGYTF
>TRBV5-4
CASKTGDGPGELFF
>TRBV4-3
CASSQGYTGSYQPQHF
>TRBV19
CASSMWAITEAFF
>TRBV7-3
CASSWTGGIAFF
>TRBV28
CASSFGVGNQPQHF
>TRBV25-1
CASSESGLINEQYF
>TRBV10-3
CAISESGTGGTDTQYF
>TRBV5-1
CASSSGGGGYTEAFF
>TRBV5-4
CASSLAPTGGPYEQYF
>TRBV5-6
CASSQTGMPGETQYF
>TRBV4-1
CASSQPSGGNYGYTF
>TRBV2
CASSTLGQGQPQHF
>TRBV4-1
CASSQAAQTLTGELFF
>TRBV5-6
CASSMTGTREQFF
>TRBV5-1
CASSSGTGDNQPQHF
>TRBV12-5
CASGLSTGLAGGHNEQFF
>TRBV28
CASRGPGQGGYGYTF
>TRBV6-5
CASRQIPGRDLEAFF
>TRBV5-1
CASSLGGRVAADTQYF
>TRBV29-1
CSVVEGRGSPLHF
>TRBV5-5
CASSFRGTLNYGYTF
>TRBV27
CASSADRSPNEKLFF
>TRBV25-1
CASSELAGASGQFF